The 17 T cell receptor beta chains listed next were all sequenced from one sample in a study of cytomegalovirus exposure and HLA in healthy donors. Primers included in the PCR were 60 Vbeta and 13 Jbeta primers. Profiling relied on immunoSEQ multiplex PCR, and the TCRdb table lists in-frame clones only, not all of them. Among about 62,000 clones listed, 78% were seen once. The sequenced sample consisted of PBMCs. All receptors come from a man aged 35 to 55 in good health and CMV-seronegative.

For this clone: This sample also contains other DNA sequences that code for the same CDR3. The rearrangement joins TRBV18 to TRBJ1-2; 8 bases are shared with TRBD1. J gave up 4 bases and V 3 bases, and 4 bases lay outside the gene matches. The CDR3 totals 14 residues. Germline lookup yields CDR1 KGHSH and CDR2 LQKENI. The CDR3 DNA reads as TGTGCCAGCTCACCTGGGACAGGCATCTATGGCTACACCTTC. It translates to CASSPGTGIYGYTF.

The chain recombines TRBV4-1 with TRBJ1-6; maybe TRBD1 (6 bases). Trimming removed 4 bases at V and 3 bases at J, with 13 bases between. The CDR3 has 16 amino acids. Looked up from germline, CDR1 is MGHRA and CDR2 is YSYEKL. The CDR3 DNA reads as TGCGCCAGCAGCCTAAGGGGGTCGGACTATAATTCACCCCTCCACTTT. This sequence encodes CASSLRGSDYNSPLHF.

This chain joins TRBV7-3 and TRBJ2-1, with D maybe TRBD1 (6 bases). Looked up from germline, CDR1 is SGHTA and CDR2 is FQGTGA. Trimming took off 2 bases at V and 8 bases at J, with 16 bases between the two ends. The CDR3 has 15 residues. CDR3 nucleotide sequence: TGTGCCAGCAGCTTAGGGGGCCGGACGGCGGATGAGCAGTTCTTC. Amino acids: CASSLGGRTADEQFF. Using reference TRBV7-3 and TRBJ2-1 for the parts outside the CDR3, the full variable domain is GAGVSQTPSNKVTEKGKYVELRCDPISGHTALYWYRQSLGQGPEFLIYFQGTGAADDSGLPNDRFFAVRPEGSVSTLKIQRTERGDSAVYLCASSLGGRTADEQFFGPGTRLTVL.

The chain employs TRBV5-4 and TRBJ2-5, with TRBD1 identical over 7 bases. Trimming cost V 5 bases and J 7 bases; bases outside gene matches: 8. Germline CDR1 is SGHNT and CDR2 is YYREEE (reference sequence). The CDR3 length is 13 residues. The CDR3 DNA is TGTGCCAGCAGTTTCGGACAGGTGGCGACCCAGTACTTC. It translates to CASSFGQVATQYF.

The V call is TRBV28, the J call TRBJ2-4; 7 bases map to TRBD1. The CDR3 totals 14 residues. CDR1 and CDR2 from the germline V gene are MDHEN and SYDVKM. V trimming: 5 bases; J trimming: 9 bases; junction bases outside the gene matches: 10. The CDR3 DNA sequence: TGTGCCAGCAGTCCCCACGGACAGGTAGTCATTCAGTACTTC. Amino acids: CASSPHGQVVIQYF.

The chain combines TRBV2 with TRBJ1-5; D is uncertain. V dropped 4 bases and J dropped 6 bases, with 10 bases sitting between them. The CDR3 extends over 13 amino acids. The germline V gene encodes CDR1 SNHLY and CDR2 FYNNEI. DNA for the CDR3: TGTGCCAGCAGTGTCTTGGGGAGTCAGCCCCAGCATTTT. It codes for CASSVLGSQPQHF.

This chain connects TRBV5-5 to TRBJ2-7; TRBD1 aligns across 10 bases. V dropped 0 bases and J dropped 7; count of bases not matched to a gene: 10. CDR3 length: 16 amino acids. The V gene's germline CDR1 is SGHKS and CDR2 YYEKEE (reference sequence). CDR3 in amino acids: CASSLAERTGGSEQYF. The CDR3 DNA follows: TGTGCCAGCAGCTTGGCCGAAAGGACAGGGGGGAGTGAGCAGTACTTC.

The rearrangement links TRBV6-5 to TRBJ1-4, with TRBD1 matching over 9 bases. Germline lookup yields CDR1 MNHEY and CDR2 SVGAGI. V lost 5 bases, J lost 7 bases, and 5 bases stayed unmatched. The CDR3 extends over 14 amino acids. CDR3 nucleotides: TGTGCCAGCAGTCCCGGGACAGGGCGTGAAAAACTGTTTTTT. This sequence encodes CASSPGTGREKLFF.

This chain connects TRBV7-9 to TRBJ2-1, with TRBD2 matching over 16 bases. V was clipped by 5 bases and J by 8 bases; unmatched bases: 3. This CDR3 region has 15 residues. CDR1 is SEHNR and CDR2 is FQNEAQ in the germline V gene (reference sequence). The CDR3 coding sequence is TGTGCCAGCAGCACGGGACTAGCGGGGGGGCATGAGCAGTTCTTC. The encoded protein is CASSTGLAGGHEQFF. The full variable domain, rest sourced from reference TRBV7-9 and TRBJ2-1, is DTGVSQNPRHKITKRGQNVTFRCDPISEHNRLYWYRQTLGQGPEFLTYFQNEAQLEKSRLLSDRFSAERPKGSFSTLEIQRTEQGDSAMYLCASSTGLAGGHEQFFGPGTRLTVL.

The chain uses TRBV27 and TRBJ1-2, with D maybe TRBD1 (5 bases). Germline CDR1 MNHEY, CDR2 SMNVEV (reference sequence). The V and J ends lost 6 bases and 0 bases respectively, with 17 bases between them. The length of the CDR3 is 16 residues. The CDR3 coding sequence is TGTGCCAGCAGCCCTATGGGACTTCCAGCTAACTATGGCTACACCTTC. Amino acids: CASSPMGLPANYGYTF.

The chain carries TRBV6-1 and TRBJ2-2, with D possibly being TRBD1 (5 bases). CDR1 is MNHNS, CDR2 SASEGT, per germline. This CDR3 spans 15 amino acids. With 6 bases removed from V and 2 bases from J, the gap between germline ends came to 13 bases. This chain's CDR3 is CASSTGPTNTGELFF. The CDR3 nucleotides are TGTGCCAGCAGCACAGGACCGACTAACACCGGGGAGCTGTTTTTT.

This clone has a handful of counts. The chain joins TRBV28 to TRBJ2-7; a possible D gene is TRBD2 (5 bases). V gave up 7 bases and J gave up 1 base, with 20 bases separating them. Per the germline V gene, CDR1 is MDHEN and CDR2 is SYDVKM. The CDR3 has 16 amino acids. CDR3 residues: CASKSSGVALSYEQYF. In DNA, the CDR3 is TGTGCCAGCAAAAGCTCCGGGGTAGCGCTTTCCTACGAGCAGTACTTC.

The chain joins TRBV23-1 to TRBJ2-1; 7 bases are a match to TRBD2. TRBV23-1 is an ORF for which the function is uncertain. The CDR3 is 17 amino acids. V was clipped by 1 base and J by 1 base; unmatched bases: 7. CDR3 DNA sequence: TGCGCCAGCAGTCAATTAAGCCCGGGGGGTTCCTACAATGAGCAGTTCTTC. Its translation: CASSQLSPGGSYNEQFF.

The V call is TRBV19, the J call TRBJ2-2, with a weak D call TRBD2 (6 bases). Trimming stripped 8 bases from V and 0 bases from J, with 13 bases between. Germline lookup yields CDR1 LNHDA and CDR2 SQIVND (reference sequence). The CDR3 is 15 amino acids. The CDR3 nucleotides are TGTGCCAGTGTGGGGAGGTCAACGAACACCGGGGAGCTGTTTTTT. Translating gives CASVGRSTNTGELFF.

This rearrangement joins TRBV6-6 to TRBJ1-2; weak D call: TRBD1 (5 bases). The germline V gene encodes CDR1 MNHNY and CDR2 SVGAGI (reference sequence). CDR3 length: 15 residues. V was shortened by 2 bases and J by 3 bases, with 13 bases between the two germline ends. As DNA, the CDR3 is TGTGCCAGCAGTTACAACGGGGGGAAGGACTATGGCTACACCTTC. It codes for CASSYNGGKDYGYTF.

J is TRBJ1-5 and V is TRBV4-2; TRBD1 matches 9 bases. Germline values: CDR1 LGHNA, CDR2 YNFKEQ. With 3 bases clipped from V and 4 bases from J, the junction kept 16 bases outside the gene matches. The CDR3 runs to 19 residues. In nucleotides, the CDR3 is TGTGCCAGCAGCCACTCCCCCGCCGGGACAGGGCTCGAAAATCAGCCCCAGCATTTT. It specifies CASSHSPAGTGLENQPQHF.

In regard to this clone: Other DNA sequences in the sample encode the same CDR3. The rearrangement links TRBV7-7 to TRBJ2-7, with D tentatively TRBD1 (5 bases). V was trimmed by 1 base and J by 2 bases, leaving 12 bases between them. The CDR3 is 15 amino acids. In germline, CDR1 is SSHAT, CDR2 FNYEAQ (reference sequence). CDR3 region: CASSLGAGPTYEQYF. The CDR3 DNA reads TGTGCCAGCAGCTTAGGGGCAGGGCCCACCTACGAGCAGTACTTC.